This entry is about one T cell receptor (beta chain). A much larger clone differs from this one at a single base, so this may be a read error. TCRbeta libraries were built with three rounds of nested PCR, modified from ARM-PCR. TCRdb re-analysed the multiplex PCR reads in MiXCR, keeping a single row per CDR3 protein. The sample carries 120,000 or so distinct CDR3 sequences, approximately 71% recorded once. This sample's RNA came from whole unsorted tissue. The data were taken from a study of tumor and adjacent non-tumor tissue in lung cancer. Germline CDR1 reads MNHNS; CDR2 reads SASEGT. The CDR3 has 12 amino acids.

Material for sequencing was lung tumor tissue. The origin of this receptor is a man between 25 and 39 years old with non-small cell lung cancer. This chain uses TRBV6-1 with TRBJ1-1; D possibly corresponds to TRBD1 (5 bases). The CDR3 DNA follows: TGTGTCAGCAGTGTAATGGGGGCTGAAGCTTTCTTT. Its translation: CVSSVMGAEAFF.